This T cell receptor (beta chain) emerged from a study of Graves' ophthalmopathy and Graves' hyperthyroidism. Study-wide results and caveats: Among thyroid clonotypes expanded above 0.001 frequency, most also appeared in blood. Stable hyperthyroidism and ophthalmopathy were told apart by a 13-signature model, which achieved almost 90% sensitivity and roughly 80% specificity.

This clonotype appeared a single time. Its antigen remains unidentified. The sequenced template was RNA, covering the TCR beta CDR3 region. The first round was an RT-PCR with HTBI primers, and the second round was a multiplex PCR. TCRdb re-analysed the multiplex PCR reads in MiXCR, keeping a single row per CDR3 protein. Of about 700,000 distinct CDR3 sequences listed, 40% are singletons. This CDR3 is 15 amino acids long. V was cut by 4 bases and J by 2 bases, with 13 bases left in between. Per the germline V gene, CDR1 is SEHNR and CDR2 is FQNEAQ (reference sequence). Other autoimmune diseases, uncontrolled infections, pregnancy and lactation each led to patient exclusion.

The source material was peripheral blood. The chain joins TRBV7-9 to TRBJ2-3; the D gene is possibly TRBD1 (5 bases). The clonotype was recovered from an adult man with Graves' ophthalmopathy. The CDR3: CASSSKGESTDTQYF. DNA for the CDR3: TGTGCCAGCAGCTCAAAAGGGGAATCCACAGATACGCAGTATTTT. The full variable domain, completed using reference TRBV7-9 and TRBJ2-3, is DTGVSQNPRHKITKRGQNVTFRCDPISEHNRLYWYRQTLGQGPEFLTYFQNEAQLEKSRLLSDRFSAERPKGSFSTLEIQRTEQGDSAMYLCASSSKGESTDTQYFGPGTRLTVL.